This T cell receptor (beta chain) was observed in a study of blood T cell repertoires in COVID-19. Study summary: There were acute and convalescent COVID-19 samples, and they came from the United States, Italy and Spain. PBMCs, B-cell-depleted T cells, or T cells were the source of the cDNA or gDNA that made up the material.

Sequencing was performed with immunoSEQ multiplex PCR; in TCRdb, only in-frame clones are kept and a portion is missing. This sample has roughly 500,000 clones, with approximately 88% found just once. This clone was counted a few times. The V end lost 5 bases, the J end lost 3 bases, and 10 bases lay between the germline ends. This CDR3 is built from 13 residues. Sample: PBMCs or T cells enriched from blood (not recorded which). The genes are TRBV12-3 or TRBV12-4 and TRBJ1-2; D unclear. This TCR came from a middle-aged woman who had recovered from COVID-19. The CDR3 sequence is CASSPNRDYGYTF. CDR3 DNA sequence: TGTGCCAGCAGTCCCAACCGAGACTATGGCTACACCTTC.